This entry describes one T cell receptor beta chain. Its matching antigen is unknown. The data stem from a study of regulatory and conventional T cells in RAG deficiency. The study, taken as a whole, reports: RAG-deficient patients showed markedly lower Shannon entropy and higher Simpson indices than control T-cell subsets. Patient subsets had shorter CDR3s; Omenn Treg-Tconv overlap exceeded 90%. Compared with controls, unique Treg TCR beta sequences dropped roughly 100-fold in Omenn syndrome and CID/AS.

The sorted conventional CD4+ T cells were CD25-low and CD127-high, with genomic DNA sequenced. Germline assignment: CDR1 KGHSH and CDR2 LQKENI. The V gene end was trimmed by 3 bases and the J gene end by 8 bases; junction bases not matched to a gene: 8. The CDR3 covers 14 residues. Libraries were prepared by immunoSEQ multiplex PCR; TCRdb keeps only in-frame clonotypes and omits some of them. The table lists over 45,000 clones, about 87% of them singletons. The sample also formed part of further work on regulatory T cells. That report adds: Amplification used 52 TRBV primers and 13 TRBJ primers.

This receptor was taken from a human donor in good health. The sample was CD4+ effector T cells sorted from blood. This chain connects TRBV18 to TRBJ1-2, with 8 bases lining up with TRBD1. The CDR3: CASSPDLTGDGYTF. The CDR3 bases are TGTGCCAGCTCACCTGACTTGACAGGGGACGGCTACACCTTC.